The 12 T cell receptor beta chains reported below all come from one sample, sequenced in a study of tumor-infiltrating lymphocytes in oesophageal squamous cell carcinoma listed by TCRdb under 2016. Library preparation was by PCR. Sequencing relied on an Illumina HiSeq 2000. TCRdb reanalyzed the raw reads on its own, using fastp at Q25 for trimming and MiXCR for clone calling, and kept in-frame beta chains. Rows matching on CDR3 protein sequence are summarized as one entry with the most common DNA and genes. The sample table shows 23,000 or so distinct CDR3 sequences, and about 40% are seen once. About 25% of the sample is in the top ten clones. The material sequenced was esophageal tumor tissue. These TCRs come from a male donor with esophageal squamous cell carcinoma.

This clonotype was seen many times. This rearrangement joins TRBV28 to TRBJ1-3, with TRBD1 as a possible D gene (6 bases). CDR1 MDHEN and CDR2 SYDVKM come from the germline V gene. V gave up 3 bases and J gave up 1 base, with 16 bases separating them. The CDR3 is made up of 17 amino acids. CDR3: CASSLVVGGWSGNTIYF. CDR3 in DNA: TGTGCCAGCAGTTTGGTGGTAGGGGGTTGGTCTGGAAACACCATATATTTT.

This clonotype was detected once. The CDR3 carries no conserved terminal phenylalanine or tryptophan, so it likely arises from a read error. No DNA is shown, since the ends of the CDR3 on it are uncertain; the CDR3 is the one TCRdb lists. V and J are TRBV6-1 and TRBJ2-5; the table assigns TRBD1, which was not confirmed against the DNA. Per germline, CDR1 MNHNS and CDR2 SASEGT. Ends included, the CDR3 has 17 residues. CDR3: CASSDGTGGSYGYTFGS.

The chain employs TRBV24-1 and TRBJ2-5, with D maybe TRBD2 (6 bases). The J call is doubtful: the DNA matches TRBJ2-7 better. From germline, CDR1 is KGHDR and CDR2 SFDVKD. The CDR3 is made up of 14 amino acids. DNA for the CDR3: TGTGCCACCATCCACGGAGGGAGTAGGTACGAGCAGTACTTC. It yields the protein CATIHGGSRYEQYF.

This clonotype is labeled as medium-sized. This chain connects TRBV7-2 to TRBJ2-6; no firm D call. CDR3 length: 15 amino acids. The germline V gene has CDR1 SGHTA and CDR2 FQGNSA. The V end was cut by 4 bases, the J end by 0 bases, with 7 bases between. The CDR3 DNA follows: TGTGCCAGCAGCTCGCAGACCTCTGGGGCCAACGTCCTGACTTTC. This codes for CASSSQTSGANVLTF.

The V call is TRBV5-5, the J call TRBJ2-2; D uncertain. Deletions cut 0 bases from V and 4 bases from J, with 13 bases between. Germline lookup yields CDR1 SGHKS and CDR2 YYEKEE (reference sequence). The CDR3 runs to 16 residues. The CDR3 DNA is TGTGCCAGCAGCTTGGCTGTAGCCCCGACCACCGGGGAGCTGTTTTTT. Its protein is CASSLAVAPTTGELFF.

V and J are TRBV7-8 and TRBJ2-3; D ambiguous. Trimming cost V 1 base and J 2 bases, with 10 bases left between them. Germline loops: CDR1 SGHVS, CDR2 FQNEAQ. The CDR3 consists of 15 residues. The CDR3 sequence is CASSLVGVITDTQYF. In nucleotides, the CDR3 is TGTGCCAGCAGCTTAGTCGGCGTGATCACAGATACGCAGTATTTT.

The CDR3: CASSVGSGSYNSPLHF. Written as DNA, the CDR3 is TGTGCCAGCAGCGTAGGTTCGGGTTCCTATAATTCACCCCTCCACTTT. The chain carries TRBV9 and TRBJ2-3; D unclear. The J call may be incorrect, as the DNA end agrees better with TRBJ1-6. CDR1 and CDR2 (germline): SGDLS, YYNGEE. The CDR3 has 16 residues.

This clonotype was found many times. This chain connects TRBV28 to TRBJ2-2, with a weak D call TRBD2 (6 bases). The germline V gene has CDR1 MDHEN and CDR2 SYDVKM. The CDR3 loop spans 15 amino acids. Trimming took 5 bases from V and 5 from J, leaving 15 bases between them. In DNA form, the CDR3 reads TGTGCCAGCAGTCCTTCGAGGGCGGGGACCGGGGAGCTGTTTTTT. This encodes CASSPSRAGTGELFF.

Only a few counts were recorded for this clonotype. The gene calls are TRBV28 and TRBJ1-2; D is perhaps TRBD1 (6 bases). The V gene's germline CDR1 is MDHEN and CDR2 SYDVKM. The CDR3 consists of 13 residues. The V and J ends lost 4 bases and 2 bases respectively, with 8 bases between them. The CDR3 DNA sequence: TGTGCCAGCAGTTCCCAGGGGAACTATGGCTACACCTTC. It translates to CASSSQGNYGYTF.

This chain joins TRBV15 and TRBJ2-1; D is unresolved. The V and J ends lost 2 bases and 6 bases respectively, with 5 bases between them. The CDR3 consists of 12 residues. Looked up from germline, CDR1 is LNHNV and CDR2 is YYDKDF (reference sequence). The CDR3 DNA reads TGTGCCACCAGCAGATCGACCAATGAGCAGTTCTTC. This translates into CATSRSTNEQFF.

The chain recombines TRBV6-8 with TRBJ2-6; D remains unclear. The DNA end favors TRBJ2-7, so the J call may be wrong. In germline, CDR1 is MNHGY, CDR2 SAAAGT. The CDR3 has 14 amino acids. The CDR3 spells CASSYHDGYYEQYF. The CDR3 DNA reads TGTGCCAGCAGTTATCATGACGGTTACTACGAGCAGTACTTC.

A few counts support this clonotype. This sequence may be a read error, since a much larger clone differs from it by one base. The DNA of the CDR3 is TGTGCCAGCAGCTCACCCCGGGACAGCCCCTACGAGCAGTTCTTC. Translating gives CASSSPRDSPYEQFF. J is TRBJ2-1 and V is TRBV28; TRBD1 matches at 7 bases. V shed 6 bases, J shed 10 bases, and the junction held 15 bases outside the gene matches. The germline CDR1 and CDR2 sequences are MDHEN and SYDVKM. The CDR3 is 15 residues long.